The 21 T cell receptor beta chains given below trace back to one sample, sequenced in a study of Graves' ophthalmopathy and Graves' hyperthyroidism. RNA transcripts yielded amplified TCR beta CDR3 regions. First-round RT-PCR with HTBI primers preceded a second-round multiplex PCR. TCRdb re-derived calls from the multiplex PCR reads in MiXCR, one entry per CDR3 protein. This repertoire shows tens of thousands of distinct CDR3 sequences, under 55% found once; its top ten account for over 3.5%. Sequences were obtained from peripheral blood. The receptor set was obtained from an adult woman with Graves' ophthalmopathy.

In this sample, this clonotype turned up once. A junction boundary mismatches the germline segment, possibly from a read error. This rearrangement joins TRBV6-1 to TRBJ2-7; no firm D call. Germline CDR1 MNHNS, CDR2 SASEGT. CDR3 size: 12 residues. The CDR3 DNA follows: TGCGCCAGCAGTTTTTCTGTCTACGAGCAGTACTTC. Its translation is CASSFSVYEQYF.

On this clonotype: The CDR3 end shows no conserved phenylalanine or tryptophan, and so a read error is likely. The limits of the CDR3 on the DNA are not certain, so only TCRdb's listed CDR3 is given. The CDR3 region is CASSVASGRGHS. V is TRBV9 and J is TRBJ1-6; whether TRBD1, the table's D call, matches the DNA was not checked. Germline assignment: CDR1 SGDLS and CDR2 YYNGEE. The CDR3 adds up to 12 amino acids, both ends counted.

This clonotype is termed medium-sized. The chain uses TRBV5-8 and TRBJ1-1; D is unclear. From germline, CDR1 is SGHTS and CDR2 YDEGEE. Trimming took 0 bases from V and 8 from J, leaving 8 bases between them. The CDR3 runs 12 residues. The CDR3 here is CASSLDQIEAFF. In DNA, the CDR3 is TGTGCCAGCAGCTTGGACCAGATCGAAGCTTTCTTT.

In regard to this clonotype: This likely comes from a read error, as the CDR3 has no conserved phenylalanine or tryptophan at its end. The CDR3 spells CASSGRGGANVLTL. The CDR3 nucleotides are TGTGCCAGCAGTGGCAGGGGTGGGGCCAACGTCCTGACTCTC. This sequence joins TRBV6-4 and TRBJ2-6, with D perhaps TRBD1 (6 bases). Deletions cut 4 bases from V and 3 bases from J, with 7 bases between. CDR3 length equals 14 residues. Germline-derived CDR1 and CDR2 are MRHNA and SNTAGT.

Many counts were recorded for this clonotype. A much larger clone differs by one base, so this may be a read error. CDR3 DNA: TGTGCCATCGGTGAGGACCCCGCGGGGAACAATGAGCAGTTCTTC. Translation gives CAIGEDPAGNNEQFF. J is TRBJ2-1 and V is TRBV10-3; a possible D gene is TRBD2 (6 bases). The CDR3 totals 15 residues. CDR1 ENHRY and CDR2 SYGVKD come from the germline V gene.

This clonotype occurred a few times. The chain joins TRBV29-1 to TRBJ1-4; weak D call: TRBD1 (5 bases). The germline CDR1 and CDR2 sequences are SQVTM and ANQGSEA. The CDR3 length is 15 residues. Trimming pared 4 bases from V and 4 bases from J, leaving 16 bases between. The CDR3 here is CSVAGGGSSNEKLFF. The CDR3 nucleotides read TGCAGCGTTGCCGGGGGTGGAAGCAGTAATGAAAAACTGTTTTTT.

This clonotype was seen many times. The chain joins TRBV20-1 to TRBJ2-7, with TRBD2 matching 11 bases. The trim removed 2 bases at V and 2 bases at J, leaving 5 bases unmatched. The CDR3 loop spans 15 amino acids. Per the germline V gene, CDR1 is DFQATT and CDR2 is SNEGSKA (reference sequence). CDR3 protein: CSARSGLADTYEQYF. The DNA of the CDR3 is TGCAGTGCTAGATCGGGACTAGCGGATACCTACGAGCAGTACTTC.

This clonotype appeared a single time. This chain uses TRBV6-1 with TRBJ2-7; D gene ambiguous. The germline V gene has CDR1 MNHNS and CDR2 SASEGT. The CDR3 loop spans 14 amino acids. V was shortened by 7 bases and J by 8 bases, with 21 bases between the two germline ends. In DNA form, the CDR3 reads TGTGCCAGCACCGAAGTGAGCAATCAGCCCCAGCAGTACTTC. This codes for CASTEVSNQPQQYF.

In its sample, this clonotype was seen many times. The chain carries TRBV5-1 and TRBJ2-7; 7 nucleotides agree with TRBD1. The germline V gene encodes CDR1 SGHRS and CDR2 YFSETQ. V was pared by 1 base and J by 6 bases, with 7 bases of the junction left unmatched. The CDR3 consists of 14 residues. DNA of the CDR3: TGCGCCAGCAGCTTGTGGGCCACAGGGGCCGAGCAGTACTTC. It codes for CASSLWATGAEQYF.

The chain couples TRBV29-1 to TRBJ2-1; 8 bases are shared with TRBD2. J was trimmed by 7 bases and V by 1 base; bases with no gene match: 9. Looked up from germline, CDR1 is SQVTM and CDR2 is ANQGSEA. The CDR3 is made up of 15 amino acids. Here the CDR3 reads CSVEGRGGQVNEQFF. CDR3 DNA: TGCAGCGTTGAAGGCCGGGGGGGCCAAGTTAATGAGCAGTTCTTC.

This clonotype was seen more than once but under ten times. This may stem from a read error, because a much larger clone lies one nucleotide away. The chain uses TRBV5-4 and TRBJ2-5; D gene uncertain. The CDR3 consists of 15 residues. The germline V gene has CDR1 SGHNT and CDR2 YYREEE (reference sequence). Trimming took off 0 bases at V and 5 bases at J, with 14 bases between the two ends. The CDR3 loop reads CASSLAPGMGETQYF. CDR3 bases: TGTGCCAGCAGCTTGGCTCCGGGCATGGGGGAGACCCAGTACTTC.

The V gene is TRBV20-1, the J gene TRBJ1-4, with a tentative D call TRBD1 (5 bases). The length of the CDR3 is 14 residues. Trimming took off 6 bases at V and 8 bases at J, with 19 bases between the two ends. Germline V gives CDR1 DFQATT, CDR2 SNEGSKA (reference sequence). CDR3 residues: CSARGTRTGEKLFF. The CDR3 DNA reads as TGCAGTGCCCGGGGGACTAGAACCGGGGAAAAACTGTTTTTT.

The J gene is TRBJ1-2, the V gene TRBV7-9; D is uncertain. This CDR3 has 15 amino acids. V was pared by 2 bases and J by 5 bases, with 15 bases between. CDR1 is SEHNR and CDR2 is FQNEAQ in the germline V gene (reference sequence). The CDR3 nucleotides read TGTGCCAGCAGCTTAAATGGAGGAGGGCATTATGGCTACACCTTC. Translated: CASSLNGGGHYGYTF.

This clonotype was recorded at least ten times. V and J are TRBV5-8 and TRBJ2-7, with D hard to call. This CDR3 region has 13 residues. Germline lookup yields CDR1 SGHTS and CDR2 YDEGEE. V lost 4 bases and J 5 bases, leaving 13 bases between the germline ends. As DNA, the CDR3 is TGTGCCAGCAGCACTGACTCCTTCGACGAGCAGTACTTC. As protein: CASSTDSFDEQYF. Together with reference TRBV5-8 and TRBJ2-7, the CDR3 gives the full variable domain: EAGVTQSPTHLIKTRGQQATLRCSPISGHTSVYWYQQALGLGLQFLLWYDEGEERNRGNFPPRFSGRQFPNYSSELNVNALELEDSALYLCASSTDSFDEQYFGPGTRLTVT.

This clonotype turned up a few times. This chain uses TRBV6-2 or TRBV6-3 with TRBJ2-1; 10 bases map to TRBD2. CDR3 length equals 17 residues. The trim removed 4 bases at V and 1 base at J, leaving 7 bases unmatched. Germline V lookup: CDR1 MNHEY, CDR2 SVGEGT. CDR3 amino acids: CASSSLAGEGSYNEQFF. As DNA, the CDR3 is TGTGCCAGCAGTTCCCTAGCGGGAGAGGGGTCCTACAATGAGCAGTTCTTC.

This clonotype was seen many times. The J gene is TRBJ1-1, the V gene TRBV6-1, with D possibly being TRBD1 (5 bases). The V end was cut by 9 bases, the J end by 5 bases, with 19 bases between. This CDR3 region has 14 residues. Looked up from germline, CDR1 is MNHNS and CDR2 is SASEGT. The CDR3 sequence is CASQRQLEGTEAFF. The CDR3 DNA is TGTGCCAGTCAGCGACAGTTGGAAGGGACTGAAGCTTTCTTT.

This clonotype was counted many times. The rearrangement joins TRBV12-3 or TRBV12-4 to TRBJ2-7; D ambiguous. Deletions cut 3 bases from V and 3 bases from J, with 6 bases between. This CDR3 region has 12 residues. The CDR3 spells CASSFRNYEQYF. The DNA for the CDR3 is TGTGCCAGCAGTTTCCGGAACTACGAGCAGTACTTC.

The V and J genes are TRBV24-1 and TRBJ1-4, with a possible D match to TRBD1 (6 bases). This CDR3 is built from 16 residues. Trimming removed 2 bases at V and 4 bases at J, with 13 bases between. Germline V gene lookup returns CDR1 KGHDR and CDR2 SFDVKD. This CDR3 reads CATSDSRDTINEKLFF. The CDR3 DNA follows: TGTGCCACCAGTGATTCCCGGGACACGATTAATGAAAAACTGTTTTTT.

The V and J genes are TRBV6-4 and TRBJ2-3; perhaps TRBD2 as D (7 bases). The CDR3 extends over 15 amino acids. Germline loops: CDR1 MRHNA, CDR2 SNTAGT. The ends were cut back, 2 bases at V and 2 bases at J, with 11 bases in the middle. The DNA of the CDR3 is TGTGCCAGCAGTGACCGGGGGGCCTACACAGATACGCAGTATTTT. Its translation: CASSDRGAYTDTQYF.

The chain joins TRBV5-1 to TRBJ1-4; TRBD1 matches 7 bases. The CDR3 spans 14 residues. V dropped 4 bases and J dropped 6; count of bases not matched to a gene: 6. Germline CDR1 SGHRS, CDR2 YFSETQ. CDR3 amino acids: CASSATGSYEKLFF. The CDR3 region has the DNA TGCGCCAGCAGCGCGACAGGGAGTTATGAAAAACTGTTTTTT. Together with reference TRBV5-1 and TRBJ1-4, the CDR3 gives the full variable domain: KAGVTQTPRYLIKTRGQQVTLSCSPISGHRSVSWYQQTPGQGLQFLFEYFSETQRNKGNFPGRFSGRQFSNSRSEMNVSTLELGDSALYLCASSATGSYEKLFFGSGTQLSVL.

Written as DNA, the CDR3 is TGCAGCCAAGTTGGGTATAATGAGCAGTTCTTC. It is translated as CSQVGYNEQFF. V gene TRBV29-1 combines with J gene TRBJ2-1; D unresolved. From germline, CDR1 is SQVTM and CDR2 ANQGSEA. V was clipped by 8 bases and J by 7 bases, with 12 bases between them. The CDR3 contains 11 residues.